These 30 T cell receptor beta chains came from one sample sequenced in a study of shared clonotypes between healthy human individuals. The data were produced by immunoSEQ multiplex PCR, yet TCRdb's version contains in-frame clones alone and is incomplete. In the table there are 1.5 million to 1.9 million clones, around 98% of which are singletons. The material sequenced was naive CD4+ T cells sorted from blood. As to subset: CD45RA+ positively selected. The receptors come from a man aged 25 to 45 in good health.

V usage is TRBV2 and J usage is TRBJ2-7, with a weak D call TRBD1 (6 bases). This CDR3 is 13 amino acids long. The V gene's germline CDR1 is SNHLY and CDR2 FYNNEI. V was pared by 7 bases and J by 6 bases, with 16 bases between. The CDR3 region is CASIGGATLEQYF. CDR3 nucleotide sequence: TGTGCCAGCATAGGGGGAGCAACCCTCGAGCAGTACTTC.

The genes are TRBV14 and TRBJ2-3; D might be TRBD1 (5 bases). Germline V gene lookup returns CDR1 SGHDN and CDR2 FVKESK. Trimming shortened V by 2 bases and J by 2 bases, and 17 bases separated the two germline ends. The CDR3 is 17 residues long. This chain's CDR3 is CASSQYSGAVVTDTQYF. The CDR3 DNA sequence: TGTGCCAGCAGCCAATATAGTGGGGCCGTGGTCACAGATACGCAGTATTTT.

The CDR3, as DNA: TGTGCCAGCAGATCGGGGACTAGCGGGACTTACGAGCAGTACTTC. This codes for CASRSGTSGTYEQYF. The rearrangement joins TRBV5-4 to TRBJ2-7, with TRBD2 matching 13 bases. Germline V CDR1 and CDR2: SGHNT, YYREEE (reference sequence). J was trimmed by 4 bases and V by 5 bases; bases with no gene match: 6. CDR3 length: 15 residues.

The CDR3 is CASSYDLAGQGRQYF. The CDR3 DNA reads TGTGCCAGCAGTTACGATTTAGCGGGCCAAGGACGGCAGTACTTC. The chain employs TRBV6-5 and TRBJ2-7; 7 bases are a match to TRBD2. J gave up 9 bases and V 2 bases, and 13 bases lay outside the gene matches. Looked up from germline, CDR1 is MNHEY and CDR2 is SVGAGI. The CDR3 totals 15 residues.

The rearrangement links TRBV4-1 to TRBJ1-1, with no clear D. The CDR3 covers 16 residues. Looked up from germline, CDR1 is MGHRA and CDR2 is YSYEKL. The ends were cut back, 0 bases at V and 0 bases at J, with 11 bases in the middle. The CDR3 protein is CASSQDPLYMNTEAFF. CDR3 in DNA: TGCGCCAGCAGCCAAGATCCCTTATACATGAACACTGAAGCTTTCTTT.

The chain employs TRBV5-1 and TRBJ2-1; TRBD2 matches at 7 bases. From germline, CDR1 is SGHRS and CDR2 YFSETQ. There are 15 residues in the CDR3. The J segment lost 5 bases and the V segment lost 0 bases, leaving 5 bases of the junction unmatched. The CDR3 DNA sequence: TGCGCCAGCAGCTTGGATGTGGGAGGGAACAATGAGCAGTTCTTC. Translating gives CASSLDVGGNNEQFF.

This rearrangement joins TRBV9 to TRBJ2-1; 10 nucleotides agree with TRBD2. This CDR3 has 15 amino acids. V dropped 4 bases and J dropped 3; count of bases not matched to a gene: 4. Germline V CDR1 and CDR2: SGDLS, YYNGEE. DNA for the CDR3: TGTGCCAGCAGCTTCGGGACTAGCGACTACAATGAGCAGTTCTTC. Translating it yields CASSFGTSDYNEQFF.

V gene TRBV7-2 combines with J gene TRBJ2-3; no clear D. This CDR3 has 14 amino acids. Germline V gene sequence: CDR1 SGHTA, CDR2 FQGNSA. V lost 7 bases and J lost 2, with 13 bases in between. DNA for the CDR3: TGTGCCAGCACCTTGGGGTTAGTCACAGATACGCAGTATTTT. Amino acid sequence: CASTLGLVTDTQYF.

The chain joins TRBV11-2 to TRBJ2-1; D is uncertain. Germline V gene data show CDR1 as SGHAT and CDR2 as FQNNGV. V shed 5 bases and J shed 4 bases, with 15 bases lying between them. The length of the CDR3 is 15 residues. As DNA, the CDR3 is TGTGCCAGCAGCGATCCGGACGGGTCTTACAATGAGCAGTTCTTC. Protein sequence: CASSDPDGSYNEQFF.

This chain uses TRBV5-1 with TRBJ1-2, with TRBD1 matching 8 bases. The CDR3 has 15 amino acids. Trimming cost V 0 bases and J 4 bases; bases outside gene matches: 5. Germline V gives CDR1 SGHRS, CDR2 YFSETQ. This chain's CDR3 is CASSLGTGKIYGYTF. DNA for the CDR3: TGCGCCAGCAGCTTGGGGACAGGGAAGATCTATGGCTACACCTTC.

V and J are TRBV7-9 and TRBJ2-5; the match to TRBD2 covers 16 bases. The CDR3 has 19 residues. V lost 2 bases, J lost 5 bases, and 11 bases stayed unmatched. The V gene's germline CDR1 is SEHNR and CDR2 FQNEAQ (reference sequence). The CDR3 DNA follows: TGTGCCAGCAGCTTACCACCGGGACTAGCGGGAGGGCCGTTGGAGACCCAGTACTTC. It encodes CASSLPPGLAGGPLETQYF.

This chain uses TRBV7-2 with TRBJ1-3; TRBD1 matches 7 bases. The CDR3 extends over 15 amino acids. Germline V CDR1 and CDR2: SGHTA, FQGNSA. Unmatched junction bases numbered 10, after V lost 7 bases and J lost 4 bases. CDR3 residues: CASTSVGGPGNTIYF. CDR3 sequence (DNA): TGTGCCAGCACCTCCGTAGGGGGCCCCGGAAACACCATATATTTT.

This clone was observed a single time. The chain joins TRBV29-1 to TRBJ2-2; D is uncertain. The germline V and J ends were trimmed by 3 bases and 1 base, with 9 bases remaining between them. CDR3 length equals 14 residues. Germline loops: CDR1 SQVTM, CDR2 ANQGSEA. The CDR3 region is CSVERRLNTGELFF. The DNA for the CDR3 is TGCAGCGTTGAGAGACGATTGAACACCGGGGAGCTGTTTTTT.

This clone appeared once. The J gene is TRBJ2-5, the V gene TRBV29-1, with D possibly TRBD2 on 5 matching bases. The V end was cut by 3 bases, the J end by 1 base, with 9 bases between. The CDR3 runs 13 residues. From germline, CDR1 is SQVTM and CDR2 ANQGSEA. The DNA of the CDR3 is TGCAGCGTTGATGAGGGATTCCAAGAGACCCAGTACTTC. This translates into CSVDEGFQETQYF.

The CDR3 spells CASSSGTSGISYEQYF. CDR3 DNA: TGTGCCAGCAGTTCTGGGACTAGCGGAATCTCCTACGAGCAGTACTTC. This chain connects TRBV27 to TRBJ2-7; 11 positions match TRBD2. V lost 4 bases and J lost 0; bases outside the gene matches: 5. This CDR3 region has 16 residues. Germline V gives CDR1 MNHEY, CDR2 SMNVEV (reference sequence).

The CDR3, as DNA: TGCGCCAGCAGCCTCCCGGGCCCAGGGGAGACCCAGTACTTC. Translation gives CASSLPGPGETQYF. The chain recombines TRBV4-1 with TRBJ2-5; tentatively, D is TRBD1 (5 bases). From germline, CDR1 is MGHRA and CDR2 YSYEKL. This CDR3 is 14 amino acids long. V was clipped by 4 bases and J by 5 bases, with 14 bases between them.

The CDR3 is CASSPGHGSNQPQHF. CDR3 nucleotide sequence: TGTGCCAGCTCTCCGGGCCACGGTAGCAATCAGCCCCAGCATTTT. The chain couples TRBV18 to TRBJ1-5; no clear D gene. The V gene lost 6 bases and the J gene lost 0 bases, with 12 bases spanning the gap. The germline CDR1 and CDR2 sequences are KGHSH and LQKENI. CDR3 length: 15 residues.

The rearrangement joins TRBV29-1 to TRBJ2-7, with 7 bases that match TRBD2. The CDR3 length is 12 residues. Per the germline V gene, CDR1 is SQVTM and CDR2 is ANQGSEA. J was trimmed by 2 bases and V by 3 bases; bases with no gene match: 1. CDR3 nucleotides: TGCAGCGTTGACGGGAGGCCCTACGAGCAGTACTTC. Translation: CSVDGRPYEQYF.

J is TRBJ2-5 and V is TRBV5-1; a possible D gene is TRBD2 (5 bases). Trimming left V 0 bases short and J 4 bases short, with 13 bases between. The CDR3 is 15 amino acids. Germline-derived CDR1 and CDR2 are SGHRS and YFSETQ. CDR3 nucleotides: TGCGCCAGCAGCTTGGGAGATGAGGGTCGAGAGACCCAGTACTTC. It encodes CASSLGDEGRETQYF.

The chain uses TRBV29-1 and TRBJ2-1; 7 nucleotides align to TRBD2. The CDR3 is 11 amino acids. Trimming took 7 bases from V and 8 from J; bases not matched to a gene: 5. The V gene's germline CDR1 is SQVTM and CDR2 ANQGSEA. The CDR3 coding sequence is TGCAGCGCCTCTCGGGGGGATGAGCAGTTCTTC. It translates to CSASRGDEQFF.

The V and J genes are TRBV7-8 and TRBJ1-1; TRBD1 matches 9 bases. V trimming: 5 bases; J trimming: 0 bases; junction bases outside the gene matches: 4. Per the germline V gene, CDR1 is SGHVS and CDR2 is FQNEAQ. The length of the CDR3 is 15 residues. The CDR3 DNA is TGTGCCAGCAGCCCTGGACAGGGGTTGAACACTGAAGCTTTCTTT. Its protein is CASSPGQGLNTEAFF.

This rearrangement joins TRBV30 to TRBJ2-5, with D possibly TRBD1 on 5 matching bases. V lost 1 base and J 7 bases, leaving 13 bases between the germline ends. The CDR3 has 13 amino acids. Germline-derived CDR1 and CDR2 are GTSNPN and SVGIG (reference sequence). As DNA, the CDR3 is TGTGCCTGGAGTGGCAGGGATGTATGGACCCAGTACTTC. Translated: CAWSGRDVWTQYF.

This chain uses TRBV28 with TRBJ2-7, with 11 bases aligning to TRBD2. From germline, CDR1 is MDHEN and CDR2 SYDVKM. The CDR3 sequence is 15 residues long. The junction had 6 bases not matched to a gene; V was cut back by 6 bases and J by 2 bases. The CDR3 here is CASRAGLADTYEQYF. DNA of the CDR3: TGTGCCAGCAGGGCGGGACTAGCGGACACCTACGAGCAGTACTTC.

The rearrangement links TRBV11-3 to TRBJ2-3, with 8 bases identical to TRBD2. Germline V lookup: CDR1 SGHNT, CDR2 YENEEA. V dropped 4 bases and J dropped 2; count of bases not matched to a gene: 5. The length of the CDR3 is 15 residues. The CDR3 loop reads CASSSGTRATDTQYF. CDR3 DNA sequence: TGTGCCAGCAGCTCCGGGACTAGAGCCACAGATACGCAGTATTTT.

The V and J genes are TRBV5-1 and TRBJ1-2; 8 bases match TRBD1. With V trimmed by 3 bases and J by 5 bases, 6 bases remained unmatched. Looked up from germline, CDR1 is SGHRS and CDR2 is YFSETQ. This CDR3 has 14 amino acids. Here the CDR3 DNA reads TGCGCCAGCAGCTCACCAGGGGGCGCGTATGGCTACACCTTC. Translation: CASSSPGGAYGYTF. Supplemented by reference TRBV5-1 and TRBJ1-2, the full variable domain reads KAGVTQTPRYLIKTRGQQVTLSCSPISGHRSVSWYQQTPGQGLQFLFEYFSETQRNKGNFPGRFSGRQFSNSRSEMNVSTLELGDSALYLCASSSPGGAYGYTFGSGTRLTVV.

This clone was seen only once. The chain recombines TRBV10-1 with TRBJ2-2; D not certain. CDR1 is WNHNN and CDR2 is SYGVQD in the germline V gene (reference sequence). Trimming cost V 4 bases and J 7 bases, with 10 bases left between them. This CDR3 region has 13 residues. CDR3 loop: CASSALKSGELFF. The DNA for the CDR3 is TGCGCCAGCAGTGCTTTAAAGAGCGGGGAGCTGTTTTTT.

A single count supports this clone. The chain links TRBV6-4 to TRBJ1-1; D may be TRBD1 (5 bases). With 2 bases removed from V and 3 bases from J, the gap between germline ends came to 10 bases. CDR3 size: 14 residues. Germline CDR1 is MRHNA and CDR2 is SNTAGT. The CDR3 DNA sequence: TGTGCCAGCAGTGACGGGGGGGGAGACACTGAAGCTTTCTTT. It yields the protein CASSDGGGDTEAFF.

The chain recombines TRBV28 with TRBJ2-7; weak D call: TRBD2 (6 bases). The CDR3 contains 13 residues. Trimming shortened V by 7 bases and J by 1 base, and 11 bases separated the two germline ends. CDR1 MDHEN and CDR2 SYDVKM come from the germline V gene. The CDR3 spells CASTLGTSYEQYF. The DNA of the CDR3 is TGTGCCAGCACCTTAGGGACTTCCTACGAGCAGTACTTC.

The chain couples TRBV28 to TRBJ1-5; tentative D call: TRBD1 (6 bases). The CDR3 extends over 15 amino acids. Trimming stripped 6 bases from V and 1 base from J, with 13 bases between. Per germline, CDR1 MDHEN and CDR2 SYDVKM. The CDR3 nucleotides are TGTGCCAGCAGCCCATCAAGGGGGAGCAATCAGCCCCAGCATTTT. It translates to CASSPSRGSNQPQHF. Complete variable domain (other parts from reference TRBV28 and TRBJ1-5): DVKVTQSSRYLVKRTGEKVFLECVQDMDHENMFWYRQDPGLGLRLIYFSYDVKMKEKGDIPEGYSVSREKKERFSLILESASTNQTSMYLCASSPSRGSNQPQHFGDGTRLSIL.

This chain uses TRBV20-1 with TRBJ2-7, with D unresolved. The CDR3 is 11 residues long. V was pared by 3 bases and J by 6 bases, with 9 bases between. CDR1 and CDR2 (germline): DFQATT, SNEGSKA (reference sequence). The CDR3: CSARSLGEQYF. The CDR3 bases are TGCAGTGCTAGGTCCCTGGGCGAGCAGTACTTC.